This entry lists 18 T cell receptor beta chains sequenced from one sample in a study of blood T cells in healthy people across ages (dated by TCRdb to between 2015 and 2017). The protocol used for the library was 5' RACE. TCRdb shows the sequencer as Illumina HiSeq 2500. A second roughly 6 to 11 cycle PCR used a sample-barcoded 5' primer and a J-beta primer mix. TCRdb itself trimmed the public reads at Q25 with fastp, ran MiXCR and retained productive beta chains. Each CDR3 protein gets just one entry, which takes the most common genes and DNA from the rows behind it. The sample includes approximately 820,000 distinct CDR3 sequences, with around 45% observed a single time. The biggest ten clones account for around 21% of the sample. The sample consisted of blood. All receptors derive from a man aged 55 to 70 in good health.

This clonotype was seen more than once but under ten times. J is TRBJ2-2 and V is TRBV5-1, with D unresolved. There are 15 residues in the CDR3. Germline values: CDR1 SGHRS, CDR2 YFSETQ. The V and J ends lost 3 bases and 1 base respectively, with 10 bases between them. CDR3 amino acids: CASSSPTENTGELFF. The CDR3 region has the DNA TGCGCCAGCAGCTCGCCGACTGAGAACACCGGGGAGCTGTTTTTT.

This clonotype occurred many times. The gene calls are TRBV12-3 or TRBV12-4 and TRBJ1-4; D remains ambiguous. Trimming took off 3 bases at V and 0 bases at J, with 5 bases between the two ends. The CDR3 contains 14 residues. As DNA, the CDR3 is TGTGCCAGCAGTTTGGGGACAACTAATGAAAAACTGTTTTTT. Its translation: CASSLGTTNEKLFF.

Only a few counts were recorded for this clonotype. CDR3 nucleotides: TGTGCCAGCAGCCTACGCTCCTATAATTCACCCCTCCACTTT. It codes for CASSLRSYNSPLHF. This chain connects TRBV7-2 to TRBJ1-6, with D unresolved. The germline V gene encodes CDR1 SGHTA and CDR2 FQGNSA. The CDR3 has 14 residues. V was pared by 5 bases and J by 0 bases, with 5 bases between.

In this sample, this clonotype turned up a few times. The CDR3 DNA follows: TGCGCCAGCAGCTCCCCGACAGGGATTTCAGATACGCAGTATTTT. Translated, it gives CASSSPTGISDTQYF. The V call is TRBV5-1, the J call TRBJ2-3, with TRBD1 matching over 7 bases. Germline CDR1 is SGHRS and CDR2 is YFSETQ. The length of the CDR3 is 15 residues. V trimming: 3 bases; J trimming: 4 bases; junction bases outside the gene matches: 8.

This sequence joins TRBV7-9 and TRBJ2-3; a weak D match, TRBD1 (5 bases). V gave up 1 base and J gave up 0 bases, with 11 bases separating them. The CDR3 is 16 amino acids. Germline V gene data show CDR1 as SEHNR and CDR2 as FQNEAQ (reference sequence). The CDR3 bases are TGTGCCAGCAGCTTAGAACGACAGTTAAGCACAGATACGCAGTATTTT. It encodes CASSLERQLSTDTQYF.

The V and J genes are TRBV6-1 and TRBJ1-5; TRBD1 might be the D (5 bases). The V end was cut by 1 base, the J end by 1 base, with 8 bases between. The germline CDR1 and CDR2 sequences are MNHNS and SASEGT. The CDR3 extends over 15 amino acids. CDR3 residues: CASSEGGGSNQPQHF. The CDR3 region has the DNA TGTGCCAGCAGTGAAGGTGGGGGGAGCAATCAGCCCCAGCATTTT.

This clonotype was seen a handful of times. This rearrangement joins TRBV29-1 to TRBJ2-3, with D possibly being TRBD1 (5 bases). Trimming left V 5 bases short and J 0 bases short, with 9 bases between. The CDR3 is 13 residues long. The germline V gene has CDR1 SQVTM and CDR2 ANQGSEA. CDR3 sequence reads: CSVKRGSTDTQYF. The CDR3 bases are TGCAGCGTTAAAAGGGGCAGCACAGATACGCAGTATTTT.

The CDR3 nucleotides are TGTGCCAGCGGGGGACGAGCCGTCTACAATGAGCAGTTCTTC. The encoded protein is CASGGRAVYNEQFF. This rearrangement joins TRBV25-1 to TRBJ2-1; D might be TRBD1 or TRBD2, each matching 5 bases. The germline gives CDR1 MGHDK, CDR2 SYGVNS. The CDR3 covers 14 residues. The V and J ends lost 8 bases and 3 bases respectively, with 14 bases between them.

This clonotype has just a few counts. In nucleotides, the CDR3 is TGCAGCGTTGACCAAACAGGCCAAGAGACCCAGTACTTC. The encoded protein is CSVDQTGQETQYF. This sequence joins TRBV29-1 and TRBJ2-5, with TRBD1 as a possible D gene (5 bases). The ends were cut back, 3 bases at V and 1 base at J, with 9 bases in the middle. CDR3 length: 13 residues. Germline-derived CDR1 and CDR2 are SQVTM and ANQGSEA.

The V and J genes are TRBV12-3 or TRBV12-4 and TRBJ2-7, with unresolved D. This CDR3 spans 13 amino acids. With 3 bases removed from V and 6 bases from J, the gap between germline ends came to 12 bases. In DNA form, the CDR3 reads TGTGCCAGCAGTTTTTATCTCGGTAGCGAGCAGTACTTC. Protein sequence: CASSFYLGSEQYF.

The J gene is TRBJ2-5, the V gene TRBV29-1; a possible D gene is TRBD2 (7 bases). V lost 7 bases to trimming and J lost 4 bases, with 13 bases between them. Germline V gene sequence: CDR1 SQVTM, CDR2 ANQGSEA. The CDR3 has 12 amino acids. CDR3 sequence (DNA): TGCAGCGGAGGGGGGGGCCCAGAGACCCAGTACTTC. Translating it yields CSGGGGPETQYF.

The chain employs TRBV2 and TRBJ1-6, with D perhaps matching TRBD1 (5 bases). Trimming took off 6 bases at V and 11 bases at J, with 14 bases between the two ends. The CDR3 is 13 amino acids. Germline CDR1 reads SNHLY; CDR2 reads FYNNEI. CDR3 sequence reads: CASSEAGQTPLHF. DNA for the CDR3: TGTGCCAGCAGCGAGGCGGGGCAGACACCCCTCCACTTT.

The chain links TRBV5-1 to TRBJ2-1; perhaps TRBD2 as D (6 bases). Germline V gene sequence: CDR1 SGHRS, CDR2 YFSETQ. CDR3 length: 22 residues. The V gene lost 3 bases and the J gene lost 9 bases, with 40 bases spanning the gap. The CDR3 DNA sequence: TGCGCCAGCAGCTCCTCCGAATCTCGGGGGTCGTCGGGTGGGACTCCAATGGGTGAGCAGTTCTTC. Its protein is CASSSSESRGSSGGTPMGEQFF.

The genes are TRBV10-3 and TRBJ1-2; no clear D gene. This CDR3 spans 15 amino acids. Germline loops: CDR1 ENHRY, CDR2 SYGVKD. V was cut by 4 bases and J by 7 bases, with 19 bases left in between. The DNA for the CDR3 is TGTGCCATCAGTGTGTCGCGAGGCGCCGGAACTGGCTACACCTTC. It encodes CAISVSRGAGTGYTF.

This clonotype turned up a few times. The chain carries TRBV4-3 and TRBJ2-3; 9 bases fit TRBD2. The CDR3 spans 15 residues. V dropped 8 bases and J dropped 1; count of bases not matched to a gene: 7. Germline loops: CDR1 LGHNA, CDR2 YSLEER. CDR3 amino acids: CASPARTSGTDTQYF. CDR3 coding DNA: TGCGCCAGCCCCGCCCGGACTAGCGGCACAGATACGCAGTATTTT.

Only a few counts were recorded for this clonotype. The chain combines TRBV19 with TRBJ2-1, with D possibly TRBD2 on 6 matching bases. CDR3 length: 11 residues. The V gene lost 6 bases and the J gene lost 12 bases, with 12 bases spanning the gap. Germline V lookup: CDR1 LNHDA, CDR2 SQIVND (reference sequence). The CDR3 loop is CASSPGRGQFF. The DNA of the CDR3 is TGTGCCAGTAGCCCAGGGCGGGGGCAGTTCTTC. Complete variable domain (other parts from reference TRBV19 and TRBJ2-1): DGGITQSPKYLFRKEGQNVTLSCEQNLNHDAMYWYRQDPGQGLRLIYYSQIVNDFQKGDIAEGYSVSREKKESFPLTVTSAQKNPTAFYLCASSPGRGQFFGPGTRLTVL.

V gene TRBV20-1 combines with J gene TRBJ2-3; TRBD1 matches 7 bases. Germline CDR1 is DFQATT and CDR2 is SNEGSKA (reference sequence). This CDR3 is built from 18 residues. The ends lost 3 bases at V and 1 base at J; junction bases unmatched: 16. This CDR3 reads CSARRGQGQGRGTDTQYF. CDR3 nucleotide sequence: TGCAGTGCTAGGAGGGGGCAGGGGCAGGGTAGAGGCACAGATACGCAGTATTTT.

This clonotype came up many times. In DNA form, the CDR3 reads TGTGCCAGTCGGAGGGAGAGACGTAGCAATCAGCCCCAGCATTTT. It codes for CASRRERRSNQPQHF. The rearrangement uses TRBV6-5 and TRBJ1-5, with no clear D. Trimming took off 9 bases at V and 0 bases at J, with 15 bases between the two ends. The germline V gene has CDR1 MNHEY and CDR2 SVGAGI. The CDR3 sequence is 15 residues long.